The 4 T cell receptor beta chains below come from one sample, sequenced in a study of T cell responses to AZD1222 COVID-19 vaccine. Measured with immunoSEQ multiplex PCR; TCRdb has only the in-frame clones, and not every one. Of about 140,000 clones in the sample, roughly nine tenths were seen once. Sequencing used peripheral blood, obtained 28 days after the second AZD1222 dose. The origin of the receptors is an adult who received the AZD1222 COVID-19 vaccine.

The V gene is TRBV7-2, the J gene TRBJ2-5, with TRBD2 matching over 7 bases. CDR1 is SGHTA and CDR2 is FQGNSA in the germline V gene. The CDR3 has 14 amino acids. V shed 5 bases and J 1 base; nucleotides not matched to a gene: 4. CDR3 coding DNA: TGTGCCAGCAGCCCAGGACTAGTCCAAGAGACCCAGTACTTC. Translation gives CASSPGLVQETQYF.

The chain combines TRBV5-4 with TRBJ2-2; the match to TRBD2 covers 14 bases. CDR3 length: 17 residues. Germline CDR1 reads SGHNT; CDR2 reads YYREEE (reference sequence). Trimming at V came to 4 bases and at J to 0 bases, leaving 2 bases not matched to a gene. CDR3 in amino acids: CASSRTSGGSNTGELFF. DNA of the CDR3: TGTGCCAGCAGCAGGACTAGCGGGGGGTCGAACACCGGGGAGCTGTTTTTT.

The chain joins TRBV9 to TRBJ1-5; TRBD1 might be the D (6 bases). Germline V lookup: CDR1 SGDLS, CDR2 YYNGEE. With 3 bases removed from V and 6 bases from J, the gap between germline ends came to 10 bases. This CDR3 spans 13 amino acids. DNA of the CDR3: TGTGCCAGCAGCGGGACAGTTACTCAGCCCCAGCATTTT. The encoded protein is CASSGTVTQPQHF. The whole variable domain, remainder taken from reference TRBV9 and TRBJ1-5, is DSGVTQTPKHLITATGQRVTLRCSPRSGDLSVYWYQQSLDQGLQFLIQYYNGEERAKGNILERFSAQQFPDLHSELNLSSLELGDSALYFCASSGTVTQPQHFGDGTRLSIL.

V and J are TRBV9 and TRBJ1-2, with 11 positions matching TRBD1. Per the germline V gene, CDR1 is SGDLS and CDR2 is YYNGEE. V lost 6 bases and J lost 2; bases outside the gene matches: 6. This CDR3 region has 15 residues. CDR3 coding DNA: TGTGCCAGCACCTTTGGACAGGGGGCGAACTATGGCTACACCTTC. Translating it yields CASTFGQGANYGYTF.